One sample yielded the 31 T cell receptor beta chains listed below, sequenced in a study of HIV-infected patients and healthy controls. Alpha and beta constant-region primers primed reverse transcription of around 500 ng RNA. Alpha and beta chain libraries were made separately by chain-specific third strand synthesis with multiplexing indices. In TCRdb, the 5' RACE reads were re-called with MiXCR into one record per CDR3 protein. The data show more than 8,000 distinct CDR3 sequences, with approximately 8% seen just once and about 5% held by the top ten. Whole blood was used without fractionation, so all unsorted peripheral T cells were included. The specimen was blood. All receptors come from an adult in good health.

This clonotype appeared a single time. The rearrangement links TRBV5-1 to TRBJ2-3; 9 bases map to TRBD1. This CDR3 is built from 14 residues. Germline CDR1 is SGHRS and CDR2 is YFSETQ. J was trimmed by 4 bases and V by 7 bases; bases with no gene match: 7. Here the CDR3 reads CASARDRASDTQYF. The CDR3 bases are TGCGCCAGCGCGCGGGACAGGGCATCAGATACGCAGTATTTT.

This clonotype occurred a few times. This rearrangement joins TRBV10-3 to TRBJ2-2; 11 nucleotides align to TRBD1. CDR3 size: 18 residues. CDR1 is ENHRY and CDR2 is SYGVKD in the germline V gene. V was pared by 6 bases and J by 6 bases, with 15 bases of the junction left unmatched. DNA of the CDR3: TGTGCCATCAGGGTTGGACAGGGGGCGACTTTGGATCCCGGGGAGCTGTTTTTT. Translated: CAIRVGQGATLDPGELFF.

This clonotype was counted at least ten times. The chain carries TRBV27 and TRBJ1-4, with D possibly matching TRBD1 (5 bases). Trimming pared 6 bases from V and 8 bases from J, leaving 13 bases between. This CDR3 is 13 amino acids long. The germline CDR1 and CDR2 sequences are MNHEY and SMNVEV (reference sequence). CDR3 amino acids: CASSEGLREKLFF. CDR3 nucleotides: TGTGCCAGCAGCGAGGGGCTTCGGGAAAAACTGTTTTTT.

This clonotype was detected many times. The CDR3 region is CASSYGAGGGANEQFF. CDR3 sequence (DNA): TGTGCCAGCAGTTACGGGGCGGGAGGAGGGGCCAATGAGCAGTTCTTC. The chain carries TRBV6-2 or TRBV6-3 and TRBJ2-1; TRBD2 matches 8 bases. Germline V lookup: CDR1 MNHEY, CDR2 SVGEGT. V trimming: 2 bases; J trimming: 6 bases; junction bases outside the gene matches: 9. This CDR3 has 16 amino acids.

By sample fraction, this clonotype is medium-sized. V usage is TRBV28 and J usage is TRBJ2-2; D ambiguous. The V end lost 8 bases, the J end lost 0 bases, and 7 bases lay between the germline ends. The CDR3 extends over 13 amino acids. Germline V CDR1 and CDR2: MDHEN, SYDVKM. The CDR3 loop is CASRRTNTGELFF. In nucleotides, the CDR3 is TGTGCCAGCCGCCGGACGAACACCGGGGAGCTGTTTTTT.

This rearrangement joins TRBV7-8 to TRBJ2-2, with 7 bases identical to TRBD2. Germline CDR1 is SGHVS and CDR2 is FQNEAQ. V trimming: 0 bases; J trimming: 3 bases; junction bases outside the gene matches: 1. The CDR3 totals 15 residues. CDR3 region: CASSLARGDTGELFF. CDR3 nucleotide sequence: TGTGCCAGCAGCTTAGCCCGGGGGGACACCGGGGAGCTGTTTTTT.

This clonotype ranks as medium-sized. The chain carries TRBV7-2 and TRBJ2-7, with TRBD2 matching over 8 bases. V shed 5 bases and J 4 bases; nucleotides not matched to a gene: 7. Germline-derived CDR1 and CDR2 are SGHTA and FQGNSA. The CDR3 spans 14 residues. CDR3 sequence: CASSPNGGGYEQYF. In DNA, the CDR3 is TGTGCCAGCAGCCCGAACGGGGGGGGTTACGAGCAGTACTTC.

This clonotype is judged large. The chain employs TRBV10-3 and TRBJ2-3; D is perhaps TRBD2 (5 bases). CDR1 and CDR2 (germline): ENHRY, SYGVKD. Trimming took 5 bases from V and 3 from J, leaving 12 bases between them. CDR3 length: 14 amino acids. CDR3 DNA: TGTGCCATCAGTTCTAGCTTTATTACAGATACGCAGTATTTT. Translating it yields CAISSSFITDTQYF.

By sample fraction, this clonotype is medium-sized. The J gene is TRBJ1-4, the V gene TRBV10-2; tentatively, D is TRBD1 (6 bases). V was shortened by 3 bases and J by 5 bases, with 25 bases between the two germline ends. CDR1 and CDR2 (germline): WSHSY, SAAADI. The CDR3 totals 19 residues. The CDR3 here is CASSDSEPGQPSLNEKLFF. CDR3 DNA sequence: TGCGCCAGCAGTGACTCAGAACCGGGACAACCTTCCCTGAATGAAAAACTGTTTTTT.

This clonotype was seen repeatedly, ten times or more. The CDR3 is CASRDPAASRGLLEGADTQYF. The CDR3 DNA reads as TGTGCCAGCAGAGACCCAGCGGCTTCCAGAGGGTTACTGGAAGGGGCAGATACGCAGTATTTT. V gene TRBV6-2 or TRBV6-3 combines with J gene TRBJ2-3; D tentatively fits TRBD1 or TRBD2 (5 bases each). CDR1 is MNHEY, CDR2 SVGEGT, per germline. The CDR3 contains 21 residues. V was clipped by 6 bases and J by 4 bases, with 35 bases between them.

This clonotype was seen more than once but under ten times. The chain links TRBV7-9 to TRBJ2-7; 13 bases line up with TRBD2. The CDR3 totals 14 residues. Looked up from germline, CDR1 is SEHNR and CDR2 is FQNEAQ (reference sequence). J was trimmed by 9 bases and V by 5 bases; bases with no gene match: 7. The DNA for the CDR3 is TGTGCCAGCAGCCCTGGACTAGCGGGAGCGGCGCAGTACTTC. It translates to CASSPGLAGAAQYF.

Judged by abundance, this clonotype is medium-sized. The chain has TRBV20-1 and TRBJ2-4; 9 nucleotides align to TRBD2. Looked up from germline, CDR1 is DFQATT and CDR2 is SNEGSKA (reference sequence). The CDR3 totals 18 residues. V was pared by 4 bases and J by 0 bases, with 13 bases of the junction left unmatched. CDR3 sequence: CSAIVGSGSNLAKNIQYF. The CDR3 nucleotides read TGCAGTGCTATAGTAGGTAGCGGGAGTAATCTAGCCAAAAACATTCAGTACTTC.

Within the sample, this clonotype is medium-sized. This chain connects TRBV5-6 to TRBJ1-1; D call uncertain. CDR1 and CDR2 from the germline V gene are SGHDT and YYEEEE. The germline V and J ends were trimmed by 0 bases and 0 bases, with 12 bases remaining between them. This CDR3 is built from 16 residues. The CDR3 DNA reads as TGTGCCAGCAGCTTGGACCGCGGTGGAATGAACACTGAAGCTTTCTTT. This gives the protein CASSLDRGGMNTEAFF.

This clonotype is judged medium-sized. This chain uses TRBV9 with TRBJ2-5; D may be TRBD2 (6 bases). Germline assignment: CDR1 SGDLS and CDR2 YYNGEE. This CDR3 spans 15 amino acids. Trimming removed 4 bases at V and 5 bases at J, with 18 bases between. CDR3 sequence reads: CASSPGLIQAETQYF. The CDR3 DNA follows: TGTGCCAGCAGCCCGGGACTTATCCAAGCCGAGACCCAGTACTTC.

This clonotype is labeled as medium-sized. The V gene is TRBV14, the J gene TRBJ2-1; D is perhaps TRBD1 or TRBD2 (5 bases each). V was clipped by 2 bases and J by 8 bases, with 10 bases between them. CDR3 size: 13 residues. CDR1 and CDR2 from the germline V gene are SGHDN and FVKESK. The CDR3, as DNA: TGTGCCAGCAGCCAACTGGGGGTCGATGAGCAGTTCTTC. It codes for CASSQLGVDEQFF.

The V call is TRBV18, the J call TRBJ2-3; possibly TRBD2 for D (5 bases). CDR3 length equals 16 residues. Germline V lookup: CDR1 KGHSH, CDR2 LQKENI. The germline V and J ends were trimmed by 2 bases and 2 bases, with 14 bases remaining between them. The DNA of the CDR3 is TGTGCCAGCTCACCATCCGGAGACTACGCCACAGATACGCAGTATTTT. Its protein product is CASSPSGDYATDTQYF.

This rearrangement joins TRBV2 to TRBJ1-5; 11 positions agree with TRBD1. Trimming removed 9 bases from V and 3 bases from J; junction bases left unmatched: 7. The CDR3 runs to 15 residues. Germline CDR1 SNHLY, CDR2 FYNNEI. The chain's CDR3 is CASGQGAGNNQPQHF. DNA of the CDR3: TGTGCCAGTGGACAGGGGGCAGGGAACAATCAGCCCCAGCATTTT. The whole variable domain, filled in from reference TRBV2 and TRBJ1-5, reads EPEVTQTPSHQVTQMGQEVILRCVPISNHLYFYWYRQILGQKVEFLVSFYNNEISEKSEIFDDQFSVERPDGSNFTLKIRSTKLEDSAMYFCASGQGAGNNQPQHFGDGTRLSIL.

Relative to its sample, this clonotype is medium-sized. The chain is built from TRBV14 and TRBJ2-3, with D hard to call. The CDR3 consists of 12 residues. The ends were cut back, 4 bases at V and 2 bases at J, with 4 bases in the middle. Germline V gene data show CDR1 as SGHDN and CDR2 as FVKESK. CDR3 sequence reads: CASSPHTDTQYF. CDR3 in DNA: TGTGCCAGCAGCCCCCACACAGATACGCAGTATTTT.

This clonotype is medium-sized (0.01 to 0.1%) by share. V usage is TRBV9 and J usage is TRBJ2-3, with D unresolved. The CDR3 contains 14 residues. Germline CDR1 reads SGDLS; CDR2 reads YYNGEE. V lost 7 bases and J lost 0, with 12 bases in between. The CDR3 sequence is CASGRSPSTDTQYF. The CDR3 coding sequence is TGTGCCAGCGGCCGTAGCCCCAGCACAGATACGCAGTATTTT.

This sequence joins TRBV15 and TRBJ2-1; the match to TRBD1 covers 8 bases. From germline, CDR1 is LNHNV and CDR2 YYDKDF (reference sequence). This CDR3 region has 15 residues. V dropped 8 bases and J dropped 7; count of bases not matched to a gene: 13. CDR3 loop: CATGTGTGGLNEQFF. The CDR3 coding sequence is TGTGCCACCGGCACAGGGACAGGAGGCCTAAATGAGCAGTTCTTC.

By share, this clonotype ranks as medium-sized. The J gene is TRBJ2-7, the V gene TRBV5-1, with TRBD1 matching 8 bases. The trim removed 1 base at V and 3 bases at J, leaving 3 bases unmatched. Germline V gene data show CDR1 as SGHRS and CDR2 as YFSETQ. This CDR3 has 14 amino acids. The CDR3 region is CASSLQGAYYEQYF. In DNA, the CDR3 is TGCGCCAGCAGCTTGCAGGGGGCGTACTACGAGCAGTACTTC. The variable domain in full, with the rest retrieved from reference TRBV5-1 and TRBJ2-7, is KAGVTQTPRYLIKTRGQQVTLSCSPISGHRSVSWYQQTPGQGLQFLFEYFSETQRNKGNFPGRFSGRQFSNSRSEMNVSTLELGDSALYLCASSLQGAYYEQYFGPGTRLTVT.

Many counts were recorded for this clonotype. CDR3: CASSLARSGGRGTQYF. Written as DNA, the CDR3 is TGTGCCAGCAGCTTAGCGCGATCTGGGGGGCGGGGGACCCAGTACTTC. J is TRBJ2-5 and V is TRBV7-8; the D gene could be TRBD1 or TRBD2 (6 bases each). V lost 0 bases and J lost 7, with 18 bases in between. The germline V gene encodes CDR1 SGHVS and CDR2 FQNEAQ. The CDR3 totals 16 residues.

By frequency in the sample, this clonotype is medium-sized. This chain connects TRBV19 to TRBJ1-5, with D hard to call. V was shortened by 4 bases and J by 2 bases, with 6 bases between the two germline ends. The germline CDR1 and CDR2 sequences are LNHDA and SQIVND (reference sequence). This CDR3 contains 13 residues. Here the CDR3 reads CASSTQGNQPQHF. CDR3 DNA: TGTGCCAGTAGTACCCAAGGCAATCAGCCCCAGCATTTT.

This clonotype is labeled as medium-sized (0.01 to 0.1%). The V call is TRBV11-2, the J call TRBJ2-5; D not resolved. Germline V gene sequence: CDR1 SGHAT, CDR2 FQNNGV. The length of the CDR3 is 14 residues. V was pared by 5 bases and J by 7 bases, with 17 bases between. The CDR3 loop is CASSPEIRSGTQYF. In DNA form, the CDR3 reads TGTGCCAGCAGCCCGGAAATCCGGAGTGGGACCCAGTACTTC.

This clonotype was recorded at least ten times. The V call is TRBV7-2, the J call TRBJ2-1; 8 nucleotides agree with TRBD2. Germline lookup yields CDR1 SGHTA and CDR2 FQGNSA. V lost 8 bases, J lost 7 bases, and 13 bases stayed unmatched. The CDR3 extends over 15 amino acids. CDR3 in amino acids: CASGWAGGLRNEQFF. In DNA, the CDR3 is TGTGCCAGCGGTTGGGCGGGAGGTCTGCGTAATGAGCAGTTCTTC. Combining the CDR3 with reference TRBV7-2 and TRBJ2-1 gives the whole variable domain GAGVSQSPSNKVTEKGKDVELRCDPISGHTALYWYRQSLGQGLEFLIYFQGNSAPDKSGLPSDRFSAERTGGSVSTLTIQRTQQEDSAVYLCASGWAGGLRNEQFFGPGTRLTVL.

This clonotype is judged medium-sized. V and J are TRBV7-8 and TRBJ2-3; a weak D match, TRBD2 (6 bases). Germline CDR1 SGHVS, CDR2 FQNEAQ. The CDR3 is 17 residues long. Trimming shortened V by 10 bases and J by 1 base, and 24 bases separated the two germline ends. As DNA, the CDR3 is TGTGCCACCCGAACCGTAGGGCGGGGTGGGGGCACAGATACGCAGTATTTT. Residues: CATRTVGRGGGTDTQYF.

This clonotype was counted many times. The chain employs TRBV5-1 and TRBJ2-5; 9 positions agree with TRBD2. V lost 5 bases, J lost 1 base, and 6 bases stayed unmatched. The CDR3 totals 15 residues. Germline V CDR1 and CDR2: SGHRS, YFSETQ. CDR3 nucleotides: TGCGCCAGCAGAGAGCGGGGGGCGATCCAAGAGACCCAGTACTTC. It specifies CASRERGAIQETQYF.

Comment on this clonotype: One base away lies a much larger clone, so this may be a sequencing read error. A read error is likely, as this CDR3 ends without the conserved phenylalanine or tryptophan. The gene calls are TRBV5-1 and TRBJ1-6; D gene uncertain. V shed 1 base and J shed 8 bases, with 10 bases lying between them. The CDR3 is 14 amino acids. The germline CDR1 and CDR2 sequences are SGHRS and YFSETQ. CDR3 bases: TGCGCCAGCAGCTTGACAGAAATCGATTCACCCCTCCACTTA. Its translation: CASSLTEIDSPLHL.

This clonotype was detected only a few times. The gene calls are TRBV12-3 or TRBV12-4 and TRBJ1-1, with a possible D match to TRBD1 (5 bases). The CDR3 runs 14 residues. V lost 2 bases, J lost 1 base, and 8 bases lay in between. The CDR3 DNA reads as TGTGCCAGCAGTTTATCGGGGGGGAACACTGAAGCTTTCTTT. It specifies CASSLSGGNTEAFF.

This clonotype counts as medium-sized. The chain has TRBV18 and TRBJ2-5; a weak D match, TRBD1 (6 bases). V was clipped by 5 bases and J by 4 bases, with 14 bases between them. Germline CDR1 KGHSH, CDR2 LQKENI. CDR3 size: 14 residues. The CDR3 nucleotides are TGTGCCAGCTCATTTACAGGGAGTTTAGAGACCCAGTACTTC. This gives the protein CASSFTGSLETQYF.

This clonotype was counted ten times or more. The chain employs TRBV6-5 and TRBJ2-2; D is ambiguous. Germline CDR1 MNHEY, CDR2 SVGAGI. V lost 6 bases and J lost 6, with 8 bases in between. The CDR3 contains 12 residues. DNA for the CDR3: TGTGCCAGCAGGCTTAGGGCCGGGGAGCTGTTTTTT. Amino acid sequence: CASRLRAGELFF.